This T cell receptor (beta chain) was recorded in a study of tumor-infiltrating lymphocytes in primary liver carcinoma. This CDR3 is 17 amino acids long. Germline V gene lookup returns CDR1 MDHEN and CDR2 SYDVKM. Remarks on this clonotype: The junction departs from germline at one end; a sequencing error may be responsible.

Using a constant-region primer together with ProtoScript II reverse transcriptase, TCR beta cDNA was made from 500 to 650 ng of total RNA. Researchers made the TCR beta libraries by running three nested multiplex PCR rounds with slightly modified ARM-PCR. TRBV1-TRBV30 forward and Cbeta reverse primers drove the first two approximately 10-cycle rounds. TCRdb analysed the multiplex PCR reads with MiXCR anew, one entry per CDR3 protein. The table lists 90,000 to 150,000 distinct CDR3 sequences, 55% to 70% of them singletons, with over 8% in the top ten. It was from 20-30 mg of unsorted bulk tissue that RNA and DNA were co-extracted.

Sample: tumor-adjacent normal liver tissue. This TCR derives from a woman aged 60-75 years with primary liver carcinoma and hepatitis B virus infection. This rearrangement joins TRBV28 to TRBJ2-7; D is perhaps TRBD2 (7 bases). In nucleotides, the CDR3 is TGTGCCAGCAGCTCCCTTGAGGGGGGGAGGAGCACCTACGACCAGTACTTC. Translation gives CASSSLEGGRSTYDQYF. The complete variable domain, with remaining parts taken from reference TRBV28 and TRBJ2-7, reads DVKVTQSSRYLVKRTGEKVFLECVQDMDHENMFWYRQDPGLGLRLIYFSYDVKMKEKGDIPEGYSVSREKKERFSLILESASTNQTSMYLCASSSLEGGRSTYDQYFGPGTRLTVT.